The following is a TCR beta chain sequence with its context. The data were obtained in a study of blood T cell repertoires in COVID-19. Losses at the gene ends were 4 bases for V and 2 bases for J; bases not matched to a gene: 7. CDR3 length equals 16 residues. Germline CDR1 is SGHTA and CDR2 is FQGTGA. Clones were read by immunoSEQ multiplex PCR, and TCRdb kept only the in-frame ones, dropping some. The sample includes about 140,000 clones, 70% to 85% seen only once; the top ten take around 3.3%. Sequenced input: peripheral blood. The rearrangement links TRBV7-3 to TRBJ2-5; 10 bases are a match to TRBD2. This TCR derives from a man in his sixties with acute or convalescent COVID-19. This CDR3 is CASSSTGLAAQETQYF. The CDR3 DNA reads as TGTGCCAGCAGCTCTACCGGACTAGCGGCACAAGAGACCCAGTACTTC.